This TCR beta chain stems from a study of cytomegalovirus exposure and HLA in healthy donors. The study ran its PCR with 60 Vbeta and 13 Jbeta primers. Here immunoSEQ multiplex PCR was the method, and the copy in TCRdb shows in-frame clones only, minus some. The sample yields 90,000 or so clones, over 55% seen once. Findings of the study overall: From TCR beta sequences, most subjects' HLA-A and HLA-B alleles were reportedly predicted accurately. Researchers reported in a later analysis that a missense DCLRE1C variant was tied to TCR beta V- and J-gene trimming.

To note about this clone: Its antigen remains unknown.

The CDR3 contains 14 residues. The junction had 7 bases not matched to a gene; V was cut back by 7 bases and J by 4 bases. The germline V gene encodes CDR1 SNHLY and CDR2 FYNNEI. Specimen: PBMCs. This receptor was taken from a boy aged 10-17 years in good health and CMV-seropositive. The gene calls are TRBV2 and TRBJ1-2; 9 bases align to TRBD1. The CDR3 spells CASIRTGESYGYTF. The CDR3 bases are TGTGCCAGCATTCGGACAGGGGAAAGCTATGGCTACACCTTC.